The 21 T cell receptor beta chains below were found in one sample sequenced in a study of blood T cell repertoires in COVID-19. Data came from immunoSEQ multiplex PCR; TCRdb stores just in-frame clones and leaves some out. Among approximately 180,000 clones listed, about 90% were seen once. The sequenced sample was PBMCs or T cells enriched from blood (not recorded which). All receptors derive from a human donor with acute COVID-19. The donor label of this sample is uncertain.

The chain links TRBV7-9 to TRBJ1-3, with 10 bases aligning to TRBD1. Germline V gene sequence: CDR1 SEHNR, CDR2 FQNEAQ (reference sequence). Trimming took 2 bases from V and 0 from J; bases not matched to a gene: 10. The CDR3 loop spans 19 amino acids. Here the CDR3 DNA reads TGTGCCAGCAGCTTATCGCCGGGACAGGGGACTTTCTCTGGAAACACCATATATTTT. This codes for CASSLSPGQGTFSGNTIYF.

V gene TRBV29-1 combines with J gene TRBJ2-7; tentative D call: TRBD1 (7 bases). Deletions cut 5 bases from V and 6 bases from J, with 20 bases between. From germline, CDR1 is SQVTM and CDR2 ANQGSEA. The CDR3 is 14 residues long. CDR3 sequence reads: CSVNTVRQGGEQYF. DNA for the CDR3: TGCAGCGTTAACACCGTACGACAGGGAGGCGAGCAGTACTTC.

This chain uses TRBV7-8 with TRBJ2-2, with 9 nucleotides matching TRBD2. The V and J ends lost 4 bases and 2 bases, in that order; junction bases with no gene match: 8. This CDR3 is 17 amino acids long. The germline V gene has CDR1 SGHVS and CDR2 FQNEAQ. CDR3: CASSSGLADPNTGELFF. The CDR3 nucleotides read TGTGCCAGCAGCTCGGGACTAGCCGACCCAAACACCGGGGAGCTGTTTTTT.

This chain connects TRBV2 to TRBJ1-4, with unresolved D. V lost 1 base to trimming and J lost 8 bases, with 8 bases between them. CDR3 length equals 13 residues. From germline, CDR1 is SNHLY and CDR2 FYNNEI. In DNA, the CDR3 is TGTGCCAGCAGTGAAGGGGCATGGGAAAAACTGTTTTTT. It is translated as CASSEGAWEKLFF.

The rearrangement uses TRBV19 and TRBJ2-7; maybe TRBD2 (5 bases). V was trimmed by 3 bases and J by 3 bases, leaving 12 bases between them. The CDR3 has 14 residues. Germline values: CDR1 LNHDA, CDR2 SQIVND (reference sequence). DNA for the CDR3: TGTGCCAGTAGTATTGGACGCGGAGGCTACGAGCAGTACTTC. Protein product: CASSIGRGGYEQYF.

J is TRBJ1-1 and V is TRBV19, with D perhaps TRBD1 (5 bases). V shed 8 bases and J shed 4 bases, with 11 bases lying between them. CDR3 length: 12 amino acids. Germline CDR1 and CDR2: LNHDA and SQIVND (reference sequence). CDR3 region: CASAVGGTEAFF. The CDR3, as DNA: TGTGCCAGTGCCGTGGGGGGCACTGAAGCTTTCTTT.

The genes are TRBV19 and TRBJ1-2, with D maybe TRBD1 (6 bases). V was shortened by 6 bases and J by 1 base, with 9 bases between the two germline ends. The length of the CDR3 is 13 residues. Germline V gives CDR1 LNHDA, CDR2 SQIVND (reference sequence). CDR3 loop: CASRADSNYGYTF. The CDR3, as DNA: TGTGCCAGTAGAGCGGACAGTAACTATGGCTACACCTTC.

A few counts support this clone. The V and J genes are TRBV2 and TRBJ1-1; D is unclear. The V and J ends lost 11 bases and 0 bases respectively, with 13 bases between them. Germline CDR1 SNHLY, CDR2 FYNNEI. The CDR3 is 13 residues long. The CDR3 nucleotides read TGTGCCGGATCACAGCTTATGAACACTGAAGCTTTCTTT. Translated: CAGSQLMNTEAFF. Combining the CDR3 with reference TRBV2 and TRBJ1-1 gives the whole variable domain EPEVTQTPSHQVTQMGQEVILRCVPISNHLYFYWYRQILGQKVEFLVSFYNNEISEKSEIFDDQFSVERPDGSNFTLKIRSTKLEDSAMYFCAGSQLMNTEAFFGQGTRLTVV.

The rearrangement uses TRBV12-3 or TRBV12-4 and TRBJ1-5; D is uncertain. The CDR3 length is 13 residues. Trimming removed 2 bases at V and 1 base at J, with 3 bases between. The DNA of the CDR3 is TGTGCCAGCAGTTTACTGAGCAATCAGCCCCAGCATTTT. Its protein product is CASSLLSNQPQHF.

This clone was detected only once. The CDR3 DNA follows: TGTGCCAGCAGCTTGGACGGGACAGCCTACGAGCAGTACTTC. Amino acid sequence: CASSLDGTAYEQYF. This chain connects TRBV5-4 to TRBJ2-7, with 7 bases aligning to TRBD1. The J segment lost 2 bases and the V segment lost 0 bases, leaving 2 bases of the junction unmatched. This CDR3 has 14 residues. The germline gives CDR1 SGHNT, CDR2 YYREEE (reference sequence). The whole variable domain, filled in from reference TRBV5-4 and TRBJ2-7, reads ETGVTQSPTHLIKTRGQQVTLRCSSQSGHNTVSWYQQALGQGPQFIFQYYREEENGRGNFPPRFSGLQFPNYSSELNVNALELDDSALYLCASSLDGTAYEQYFGPGTRLTVT.

The count of this clone is one. The V and J genes are TRBV10-3 and TRBJ2-3; TRBD2 aligns across 14 bases. The CDR3 sequence is 16 residues long. Germline values: CDR1 ENHRY, CDR2 SYGVKD. Trimming removed 4 bases from V and 5 bases from J; junction bases left unmatched: 5. CDR3 amino acids: CAISATSGGAQDTQYF. The DNA of the CDR3 is TGTGCCATCAGTGCGACTAGCGGGGGGGCGCAAGATACGCAGTATTTT.

The genes are TRBV7-8 and TRBJ1-6; D call uncertain. The V gene's germline CDR1 is SGHVS and CDR2 FQNEAQ. CDR3 length: 13 amino acids. Trimming took off 1 base at V and 10 bases at J, with 8 bases between the two ends. CDR3 sequence: CASSLVNGSPLHF. In nucleotides, the CDR3 is TGTGCCAGCAGCTTAGTCAACGGGTCACCCCTCCACTTT.

This clone has a handful of counts. The chain uses TRBV5-1 and TRBJ1-1, with D perhaps TRBD1 (6 bases). CDR1 is SGHRS, CDR2 YFSETQ, per germline. The CDR3 totals 13 residues. V dropped 7 bases and J dropped 3 bases, with 13 bases sitting between them. The CDR3: CASQTGRDTEAFF. CDR3 coding DNA: TGCGCCAGCCAAACAGGGAGGGACACTGAAGCTTTCTTT.

The J gene is TRBJ1-4, the V gene TRBV19; tentative D call: TRBD1 (5 bases). The CDR3 extends over 14 amino acids. Germline values: CDR1 LNHDA, CDR2 SQIVND (reference sequence). Trimming took off 4 bases at V and 8 bases at J, with 14 bases between the two ends. The CDR3 reads CASSNLDSSEKLFF. The CDR3 DNA is TGTGCCAGTAGTAATCTAGACAGTTCCGAAAAACTGTTTTTT.

This chain connects TRBV7-9 to TRBJ1-6; possibly TRBD1 for D (6 bases). V was trimmed by 4 bases and J by 7 bases, leaving 14 bases between them. The CDR3 sequence is 15 residues long. The germline V gene encodes CDR1 SEHNR and CDR2 FQNEAQ (reference sequence). CDR3 in amino acids: CASSSAQGPNSPLHF. In DNA, the CDR3 is TGTGCCAGCAGCTCAGCCCAGGGGCCAAATTCACCCCTCCACTTT. The full variable domain, rest sourced from reference TRBV7-9 and TRBJ1-6, is DTGVSQNPRHKITKRGQNVTFRCDPISEHNRLYWYRQTLGQGPEFLTYFQNEAQLEKSRLLSDRFSAERPKGSFSTLEIQRTEQGDSAMYLCASSSAQGPNSPLHFGNGTRLTVT.

CDR3: CASSVGGALLYEQYF. The CDR3 DNA is TGTGCCAGCAGCGTAGGCGGGGCCCTACTCTACGAGCAGTACTTC. The chain is built from TRBV9 and TRBJ2-7; TRBD2 is a possible D gene (6 bases). This CDR3 is 15 amino acids long. Trimming removed 0 bases from V and 3 bases from J, with 13 bases in between. Per germline, CDR1 SGDLS and CDR2 YYNGEE.

The chain is built from TRBV10-3 and TRBJ2-3; TRBD2 aligns across 10 bases. CDR3 length: 16 amino acids. V shed 2 bases and J 5 bases; nucleotides not matched to a gene: 7. The germline V gene has CDR1 ENHRY and CDR2 SYGVKD. The CDR3 DNA follows: TGTGCCATCAGTGAGGCCACTAGCGGGGTCCAAGATACGCAGTATTTT. Residues: CAISEATSGVQDTQYF.

The CDR3 loop reads CASSDRDTETQYF. CDR3 in DNA: TGTGCCAGCAGCGACCGGGACACCGAGACCCAGTACTTC. The gene calls are TRBV11-3 and TRBJ2-5, with a possible D match to TRBD1 (6 bases). CDR3 length equals 13 residues. V was clipped by 5 bases and J by 5 bases, with 12 bases between them. Per the germline V gene, CDR1 is SGHNT and CDR2 is YENEEA.

This clone was found once. This chain connects TRBV7-2 to TRBJ1-1, with 12 bases aligning to TRBD1. The CDR3 covers 14 residues. With V trimmed by 5 bases and J by 7 bases, 5 bases remained unmatched. CDR1 and CDR2 from the germline V gene are SGHTA and FQGNSA. The CDR3 nucleotides read TGTGCCAGCAGCCCGGGGACAGGGGGCATTGAAGCTTTCTTT. This translates into CASSPGTGGIEAFF.

The chain has TRBV19 and TRBJ2-3; 8 nucleotides align to TRBD1. This CDR3 is built from 15 residues. The J segment lost 2 bases and the V segment lost 5 bases, leaving 6 bases of the junction unmatched. Germline assignment: CDR1 LNHDA and CDR2 SQIVND (reference sequence). The CDR3 nucleotides read TGTGCCAGTAGTTCGACAGGGGAAATCACAGATACGCAGTATTTT. Its translation is CASSSTGEITDTQYF. Filled out from reference TRBV19 and TRBJ2-3, the complete variable domain reads DGGITQSPKYLFRKEGQNVTLSCEQNLNHDAMYWYRQDPGQGLRLIYYSQIVNDFQKGDIAEGYSVSREKKESFPLTVTSAQKNPTAFYLCASSSTGEITDTQYFGPGTRLTVL.

V is TRBV18 and J is TRBJ1-4; D perhaps matches TRBD1 (6 bases). CDR1 and CDR2 from the germline V gene are KGHSH and LQKENI. The CDR3 length is 16 residues. V gave up 4 bases and J gave up 0 bases, with 12 bases separating them. CDR3 nucleotide sequence: TGTGCCAGCTCACTGCGGACAGTCACAACTAATGAAAAACTGTTTTTT. Translated, it gives CASSLRTVTTNEKLFF.